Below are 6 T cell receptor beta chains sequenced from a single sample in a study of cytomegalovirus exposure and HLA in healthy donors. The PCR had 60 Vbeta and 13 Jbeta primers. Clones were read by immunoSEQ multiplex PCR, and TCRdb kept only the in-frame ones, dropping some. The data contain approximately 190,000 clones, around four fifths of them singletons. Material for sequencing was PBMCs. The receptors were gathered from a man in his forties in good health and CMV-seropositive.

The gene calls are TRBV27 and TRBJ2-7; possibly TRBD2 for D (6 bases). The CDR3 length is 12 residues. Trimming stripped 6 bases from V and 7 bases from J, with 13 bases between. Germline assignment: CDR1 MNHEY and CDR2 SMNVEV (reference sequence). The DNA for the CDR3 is TGTGCCAGCAGCTCGGGGACTTGGGAGCAGTACTTC. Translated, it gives CASSSGTWEQYF.

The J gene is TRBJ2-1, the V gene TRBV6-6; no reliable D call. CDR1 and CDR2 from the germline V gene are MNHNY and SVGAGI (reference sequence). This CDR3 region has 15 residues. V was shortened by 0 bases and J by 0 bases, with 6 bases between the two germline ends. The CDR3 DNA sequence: TGTGCCAGCAGTTACTCCAGAAGCTCCTACAATGAGCAGTTCTTC. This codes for CASSYSRSSYNEQFF.

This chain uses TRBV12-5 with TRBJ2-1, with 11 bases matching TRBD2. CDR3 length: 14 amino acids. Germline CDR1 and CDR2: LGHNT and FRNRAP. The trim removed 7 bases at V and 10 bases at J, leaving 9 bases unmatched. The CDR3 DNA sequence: TGTGCTAGTGTCTTAGCGGGAGGGCGGAGAGAGCAGTTCTTC. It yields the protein CASVLAGGRREQFF.

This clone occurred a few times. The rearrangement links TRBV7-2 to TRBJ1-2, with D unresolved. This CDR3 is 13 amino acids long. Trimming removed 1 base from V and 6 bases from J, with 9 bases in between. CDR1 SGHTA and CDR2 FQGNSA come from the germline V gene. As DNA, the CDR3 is TGTGCCAGCAGCTTAGATGGCCGTAATGGCTACACCTTC. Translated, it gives CASSLDGRNGYTF.

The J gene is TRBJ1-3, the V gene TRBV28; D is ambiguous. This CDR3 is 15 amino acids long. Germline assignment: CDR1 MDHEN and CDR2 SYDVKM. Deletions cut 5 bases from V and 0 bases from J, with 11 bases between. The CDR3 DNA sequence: TGTGCCAGCAGTAGCAACGGACTCTCTGGAAACACCATATATTTT. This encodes CASSSNGLSGNTIYF.

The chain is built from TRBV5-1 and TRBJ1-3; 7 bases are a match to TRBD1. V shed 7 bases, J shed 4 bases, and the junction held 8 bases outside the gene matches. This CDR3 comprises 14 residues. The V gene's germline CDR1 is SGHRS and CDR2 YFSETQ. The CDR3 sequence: CASQTGSLGNTIYF. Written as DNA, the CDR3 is TGCGCCAGCCAGACAGGGTCACTGGGAAACACCATATATTTT.